The 19 T cell receptor beta chains below all came from one sample that was sequenced in a study of T-cell memory formation after mild COVID-19. In TCRdb, the 5' RACE reads were re-called with MiXCR into one record per CDR3 protein. The sample gives about half a million distinct CDR3 sequences, 15% to 20% of which show up once; roughly an eighth is in the top ten. The sample taken for sequencing was PBMCs or a T cell subset sorted from them (not recorded which). The origin of the receptors is an adult woman who had mild COVID-19 (a few samples of this study predate the infection). Cell type and time point are not known.

The gene calls are TRBV12-3 or TRBV12-4 and TRBJ2-4; 11 bases are shared with TRBD2. Trimming removed 11 bases from V and 5 bases from J; junction bases left unmatched: 20. This CDR3 is built from 18 residues. The CDR3 nucleotides read TGTGCCCCTCCCCCGTTAGCGGGAGGGCGACCAGAGGAAAACATTCAGTACTTC. This sequence encodes CAPPPLAGGRPEENIQYF.

This clonotype turned up a few times. The rearrangement joins TRBV4-3 to TRBJ2-7, with 7 bases that match TRBD1. The CDR3 sequence is 15 residues long. The trim removed 4 bases at V and 3 bases at J, leaving 9 bases unmatched. Germline V gene data show CDR1 as LGHNA and CDR2 as YSLEER. In nucleotides, the CDR3 is TGCGCCAGCAGCCTTACGAGGGGGCACCTCTACGAGCAGTACTTC. Its translation is CASSLTRGHLYEQYF.

The chain links TRBV20-1 to TRBJ2-1; 8 bases are a match to TRBD2. Germline assignment: CDR1 DFQATT and CDR2 SNEGSKA (reference sequence). CDR3 length equals 14 residues. Trimming cost V 6 bases and J 9 bases; bases outside gene matches: 13. DNA for the CDR3: TGCAGTGCGAGTAGGGACGGGAGGGCCGCTGAGCAGTTCTTC. It encodes CSASRDGRAAEQFF.

In this sample, this clonotype turned up many times. This sequence joins TRBV2 and TRBJ2-1; D might be TRBD1 or TRBD2, each matching 5 bases. The germline CDR1 and CDR2 sequences are SNHLY and FYNNEI. This CDR3 spans 15 amino acids. The V and J ends lost 4 bases and 4 bases respectively, with 14 bases between them. The CDR3 nucleotides read TGTGCCAGCAGTGTCGAGGGGAGTGGGTACAATGAGCAGTTCTTC. It is translated as CASSVEGSGYNEQFF.

V usage is TRBV9 and J usage is TRBJ1-2; the match to TRBD1 covers 9 bases. CDR1 and CDR2 from the germline V gene are SGDLS and YYNGEE. The CDR3 consists of 17 residues. Losses at the gene ends were 0 bases for V and 5 bases for J; bases not matched to a gene: 11. CDR3 residues: CASSVESSLGQGYGYTF. The CDR3 bases are TGTGCCAGCAGCGTAGAATCATCTCTGGGACAGGGTTATGGCTACACCTTC.

The J gene is TRBJ2-1, the V gene TRBV7-2; D is unresolved. In germline, CDR1 is SGHTA, CDR2 FQGNSA. The V gene lost 4 bases and the J gene lost 4 bases, with 14 bases spanning the gap. This CDR3 region has 15 residues. The CDR3 coding sequence is TGTGCCAGCAGCTCCAATCCCCCCCCTTACAATGAGCAGTTCTTC. Translating gives CASSSNPPPYNEQFF.

V is TRBV7-7 and J is TRBJ2-5; 9 nucleotides agree with TRBD2. V shed 3 bases, J shed 7 bases, and the junction held 6 bases outside the gene matches. Germline loops: CDR1 SSHAT, CDR2 FNYEAQ (reference sequence). This CDR3 comprises 14 residues. The DNA for the CDR3 is TGTGCCAGCAGCTTGGGACTAGCAGAAGGGACCCAGTACTTC. Amino acids: CASSLGLAEGTQYF.

This clonotype was seen a single time. V is TRBV5-6 and J is TRBJ2-3; maybe TRBD1 (6 bases). The CDR3 extends over 16 amino acids. From germline, CDR1 is SGHDT and CDR2 YYEEEE. V lost 4 bases and J 2 bases, leaving 17 bases between the germline ends. The CDR3 DNA follows: TGTGCCAGCAGCCGACAGGTCCCTAGGGCCACAGATACGCAGTATTTT. Amino acid sequence: CASSRQVPRATDTQYF.

This clonotype was observed at least ten times. The genes are TRBV20-1 and TRBJ1-2; D call uncertain. Germline CDR1 DFQATT, CDR2 SNEGSKA (reference sequence). Trimming stripped 3 bases from V and 8 bases from J, with 19 bases between. The CDR3 spans 14 residues. The CDR3 here is CSARQRLPSGGYTF. CDR3 coding DNA: TGCAGTGCTAGGCAAAGACTGCCGAGTGGGGGCTACACCTTC.

This clonotype has a handful of counts. V usage is TRBV2 and J usage is TRBJ2-1; D uncertain. The V and J ends lost 10 bases and 5 bases respectively, with 6 bases between them. The CDR3 is 10 residues long. Germline CDR1 and CDR2: SNHLY and FYNNEI. CDR3 in DNA: TGTGCCACCTATAACAATGAGCAGTTCTTC. Amino acids: CATYNNEQFF.

This clonotype was found a few times. The gene calls are TRBV30 and TRBJ1-2, with 7 bases lining up with TRBD1. With V trimmed by 5 bases and J by 2 bases, 5 bases remained unmatched. Germline V gene sequence: CDR1 GTSNPN, CDR2 SVGIG (reference sequence). The CDR3 extends over 13 amino acids. CDR3 bases: TGTGCCTGGCAGAGCAGGGGGAACTATGGCTACACCTTC. It yields the protein CAWQSRGNYGYTF. Full variable domain (outside the CDR3, taken from reference TRBV30 and TRBJ1-2): SQTIHQWPATLVQPVGSPLSLECTVEGTSNPNLYWYRQAAGRGLQLLFYSVGIGQISSEVPQNLSASRPQDRQFILSSKKLLLSDSGFYLCAWQSRGNYGYTFGSGTRLTVV.

This clonotype was found a few times. The gene calls are TRBV5-1 and TRBJ1-5; tentatively, D is TRBD1 (6 bases). The CDR3 covers 16 residues. Per the germline V gene, CDR1 is SGHRS and CDR2 is YFSETQ. The germline V and J ends were trimmed by 5 bases and 1 base, with 16 bases remaining between them. CDR3 sequence reads: CASSPGGPTSNQPQHF. DNA of the CDR3: TGCGCCAGCAGTCCGGGGGGGCCAACGAGCAATCAGCCCCAGCATTTT. Based on the CDR3 plus reference TRBV5-1 and TRBJ1-5, the full variable domain is KAGVTQTPRYLIKTRGQQVTLSCSPISGHRSVSWYQQTPGQGLQFLFEYFSETQRNKGNFPGRFSGRQFSNSRSEMNVSTLELGDSALYLCASSPGGPTSNQPQHFGDGTRLSIL.

The V call is TRBV20-1, the J call TRBJ2-1, with D tentatively TRBD2 (5 bases). CDR3 length equals 15 residues. Germline CDR1 is DFQATT and CDR2 is SNEGSKA (reference sequence). With 1 base removed from V and 1 base from J, the gap between germline ends came to 11 bases. DNA of the CDR3: TGCAGTGCTAGAGTGAACAGCGGTTCCTACAATGAGCAGTTCTTC. Residues: CSARVNSGSYNEQFF.

V is TRBV30 and J is TRBJ2-2, with 8 bases aligning to TRBD2. The germline V gene has CDR1 GTSNPN and CDR2 SVGIG (reference sequence). This CDR3 comprises 16 residues. The ends lost 3 bases at V and 4 bases at J; junction bases unmatched: 10. The CDR3 DNA reads as TGTGCCTGGAGCGCGAAGACTAGCGCTTTCACCGGGGAGCTGTTTTTT. Residues: CAWSAKTSAFTGELFF.

This clonotype has just a few counts. The V gene is TRBV7-8, the J gene TRBJ2-7; the match to TRBD1 covers 7 bases. CDR1 is SGHVS, CDR2 FQNEAQ, per germline. V was pared by 4 bases and J by 0 bases, with 6 bases of the junction left unmatched. This CDR3 region has 15 residues. The CDR3 coding sequence is TGTGCCAGCAGCTCGATGGACAGGAGCTCCTACGAGCAGTACTTC. Translating gives CASSSMDRSSYEQYF. Full variable domain (missing parts from reference TRBV7-8 and TRBJ2-7): GAGVSQSPRYKVAKRGQDVALRCDPISGHVSLFWYQQALGQGPEFLTYFQNEAQLDKSGLPSDRFFAERPEGSVSTLKIQRTQQEDSAVYLCASSSMDRSSYEQYFGPGTRLTVT.

This clonotype has only a few counts. The V and J genes are TRBV7-9 and TRBJ2-7, with D possibly matching TRBD2 (6 bases). Germline values: CDR1 SEHNR, CDR2 FQNEAQ (reference sequence). Trimming took 1 base from V and 4 from J, leaving 14 bases between them. CDR3 length: 15 amino acids. The CDR3 loop reads CASSLGTTPGYEQYF. The CDR3 DNA follows: TGTGCCAGCAGCTTAGGGACTACTCCTGGTTACGAGCAGTACTTC. Variable domain in full (rest from reference TRBV7-9 and TRBJ2-7): DTGVSQNPRHKITKRGQNVTFRCDPISEHNRLYWYRQTLGQGPEFLTYFQNEAQLEKSRLLSDRFSAERPKGSFSTLEIQRTEQGDSAMYLCASSLGTTPGYEQYFGPGTRLTVT.

The genes are TRBV5-1 and TRBJ2-7; the match to TRBD1 covers 11 bases. J lost 6 bases, V lost 2 bases, and 7 bases had no gene match. The germline gives CDR1 SGHRS, CDR2 YFSETQ. This CDR3 comprises 15 residues. CDR3 amino acids: CASSFGTGGVSEQYF. The CDR3 nucleotides are TGCGCCAGCAGCTTTGGGACAGGGGGTGTGTCCGAGCAGTACTTC. Variable domain in full (rest from reference TRBV5-1 and TRBJ2-7): KAGVTQTPRYLIKTRGQQVTLSCSPISGHRSVSWYQQTPGQGLQFLFEYFSETQRNKGNFPGRFSGRQFSNSRSEMNVSTLELGDSALYLCASSFGTGGVSEQYFGPGTRLTVT.

The rearrangement links TRBV7-2 to TRBJ2-1; TRBD1 aligns across 8 bases. V shed 5 bases and J 3 bases; nucleotides not matched to a gene: 9. The CDR3 length is 16 residues. Germline V lookup: CDR1 SGHTA, CDR2 FQGNSA. The CDR3 bases are TGTGCCAGCAGCCAACTCTCGGGACAGGTCTACAATGAGCAGTTCTTC. It encodes CASSQLSGQVYNEQFF.

V and J are TRBV24-1 and TRBJ2-1; D is undetermined. Germline V gives CDR1 KGHDR, CDR2 SFDVKD. The CDR3 covers 16 residues. The V end was cut by 1 base, the J end by 0 bases, with 9 bases between. CDR3 DNA sequence: TGTGCCACCAGTGATTTAGGGCAGAGCTCCTACAATGAGCAGTTCTTC. Its protein is CATSDLGQSSYNEQFF.